This T cell receptor (beta chain) was observed in a study of T cell responses to AZD1222 COVID-19 vaccine. Pooling covered second doses at about 4 or about 12 weeks. Notes on the study in general: Of the AZD1222 recipients, only 5 or 6 were seropositive at baseline. The donor group comprised mostly white British people and more females; the analysis possibly underestimated clonal diversity. Following two doses of AZD1222, Spike-specific TCR breadth and depth rose.

Note on this clone: Its target is unknown.

Profiling relied on immunoSEQ multiplex PCR, and the TCRdb table lists in-frame clones only, not all of them. The sample carries about 110,000 clones, 85% to 90% recorded once. V lost 3 bases and J 4 bases, leaving 7 bases between the germline ends. The CDR3 consists of 13 residues. The sample consisted of peripheral blood, taken 28 days after the second AZD1222 dose. The source of this sequence is an adult who received the AZD1222 COVID-19 vaccine. The V gene is TRBV12-3 or TRBV12-4, the J gene TRBJ1-5; D gene uncertain. The CDR3 reads CASSFGGNQPQHF. DNA of the CDR3: TGTGCCAGCAGTTTCGGAGGTAATCAGCCCCAGCATTTT.